The clone carrying this TCR beta chain appeared a few times. The junction differs from germline at one of its ends, possibly a read error. Approximately 0.11 L of blood, on average, came from one heparinised draw per donor. CD45RO/CCR7/CD25/CD127/CD95/CD27 staining was used to isolate CD4+ naive, central memory, regulatory and stem cell-like memory cells by sorting. This entry belongs to a study of beta chain features in type 1 diabetes. The overall study: Examination covered 100 million to 140 million sorted cells spanning all samples.

The CDR3 is made up of 15 amino acids. CDR1 and CDR2 (germline): SSHAT, FNYEAQ (reference sequence). As every portion of the isolated RNA was reverse transcribed, the sequencing read expressed TCRB transcripts. This table comes from immunoSEQ multiplex PCR, and its TCRdb copy is limited to in-frame clones, with some not included. Counted here are around 430,000 clones, around 28% occurring once; the ten biggest clones make up almost 0.065%. The rearrangement joins TRBV7-7 to TRBJ2-1; a possible D gene is TRBD2 (6 bases). The receptor was derived from a man between 18 and 29 years old in good health. Input material: naive CD4+ T cells from blood. The CDR3 here is CASSSGLYSYNEQFF. Here the CDR3 DNA reads TGTGCTAGCAGCTCGGGACTCTACTCCTACAATGAGCAGTTCTTC.